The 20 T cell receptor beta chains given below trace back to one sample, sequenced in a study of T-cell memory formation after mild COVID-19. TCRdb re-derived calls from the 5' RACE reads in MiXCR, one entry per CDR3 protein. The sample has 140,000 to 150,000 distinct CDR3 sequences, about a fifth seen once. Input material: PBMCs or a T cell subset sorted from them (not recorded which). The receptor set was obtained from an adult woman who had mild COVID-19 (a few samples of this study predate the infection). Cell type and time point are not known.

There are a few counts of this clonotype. CDR3 nucleotides: TGTGCCAGCAGCCAGTACCAAGAGACCCAGTACTTC. It encodes CASSQYQETQYF. The chain recombines TRBV7-2 with TRBJ2-5; D remains ambiguous. Trimming removed 5 bases from V and 0 bases from J, with 4 bases in between. This CDR3 spans 12 amino acids. CDR1 and CDR2 (germline): SGHTA, FQGNSA.

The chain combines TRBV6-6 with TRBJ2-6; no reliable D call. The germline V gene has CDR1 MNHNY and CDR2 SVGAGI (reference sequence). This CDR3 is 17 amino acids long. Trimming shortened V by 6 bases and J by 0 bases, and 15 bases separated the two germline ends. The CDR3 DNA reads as TGTGCCAGCAGACATAAAGGACCCCTCTCTGGGGCCAACGTCCTGACTTTC. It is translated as CASRHKGPLSGANVLTF.

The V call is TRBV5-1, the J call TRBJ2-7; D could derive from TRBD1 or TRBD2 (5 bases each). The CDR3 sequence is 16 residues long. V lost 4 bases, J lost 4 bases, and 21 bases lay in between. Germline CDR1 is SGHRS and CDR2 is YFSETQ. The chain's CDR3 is CASSRAAGTSGYEQYF. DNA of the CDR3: TGCGCCAGCAGCCGGGCCGCCGGGACCTCGGGGTACGAGCAGTACTTC.

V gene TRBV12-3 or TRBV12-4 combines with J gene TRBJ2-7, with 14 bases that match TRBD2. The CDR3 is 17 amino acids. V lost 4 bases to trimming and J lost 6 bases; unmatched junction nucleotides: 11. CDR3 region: CASSYLGTSGSGVEQYF. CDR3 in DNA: TGTGCCAGCAGTTATCTAGGGACTAGCGGGAGTGGTGTCGAGCAGTACTTC.

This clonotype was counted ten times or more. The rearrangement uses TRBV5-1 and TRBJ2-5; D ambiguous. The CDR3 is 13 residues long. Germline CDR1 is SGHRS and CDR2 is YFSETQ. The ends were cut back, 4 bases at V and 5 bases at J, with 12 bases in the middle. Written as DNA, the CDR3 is TGCGCCAGCAGCCCGGGCCACGTTGAGACCCAGTACTTC. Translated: CASSPGHVETQYF.

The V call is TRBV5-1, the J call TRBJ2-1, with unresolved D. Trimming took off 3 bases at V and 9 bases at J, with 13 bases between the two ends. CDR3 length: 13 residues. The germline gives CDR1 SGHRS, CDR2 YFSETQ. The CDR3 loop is CASSSPSIIEQFF. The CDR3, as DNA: TGCGCCAGCAGCTCTCCGTCTATCATTGAGCAGTTCTTC.

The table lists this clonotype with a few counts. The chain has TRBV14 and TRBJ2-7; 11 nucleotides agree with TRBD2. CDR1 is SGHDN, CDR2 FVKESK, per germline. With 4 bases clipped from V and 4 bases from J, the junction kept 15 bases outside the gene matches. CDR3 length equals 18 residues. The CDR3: CASSPLSGRAGYRYEQYF. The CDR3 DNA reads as TGTGCCAGCAGCCCTCTTAGCGGGAGGGCCGGGTATAGGTACGAGCAGTACTTC.

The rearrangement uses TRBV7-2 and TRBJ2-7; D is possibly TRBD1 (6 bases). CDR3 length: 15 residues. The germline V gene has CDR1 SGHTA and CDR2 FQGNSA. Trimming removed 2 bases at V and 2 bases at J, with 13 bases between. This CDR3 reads CASSLRGHHTYEQYF. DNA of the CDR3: TGTGCCAGCAGCTTACGGGGACACCATACCTACGAGCAGTACTTC.

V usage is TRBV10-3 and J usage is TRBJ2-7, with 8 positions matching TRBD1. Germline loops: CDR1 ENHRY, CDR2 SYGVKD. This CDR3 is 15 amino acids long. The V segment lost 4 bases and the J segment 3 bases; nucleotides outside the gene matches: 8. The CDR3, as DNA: TGTGCCATCAGTGGAGGGACAGGACAGCACTACGAGCAGTACTTC. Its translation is CAISGGTGQHYEQYF.

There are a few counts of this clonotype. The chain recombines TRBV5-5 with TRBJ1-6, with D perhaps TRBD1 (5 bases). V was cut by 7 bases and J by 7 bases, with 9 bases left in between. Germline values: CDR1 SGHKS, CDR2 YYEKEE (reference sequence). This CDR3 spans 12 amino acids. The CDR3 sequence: CASHWDNSPLHF. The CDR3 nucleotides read TGTGCCAGCCACTGGGACAATTCACCCCTCCACTTT.

The CDR3 here is CASSRGAGGPDTQYF. The CDR3 DNA is TGTGCCAGCAGTCGAGGGGCGGGAGGCCCAGATACGCAGTATTTT. The J gene is TRBJ2-3, the V gene TRBV12-3 or TRBV12-4; 8 nucleotides line up with TRBD2. With V trimmed by 5 bases and J by 4 bases, 8 bases remained unmatched. This CDR3 has 15 residues.

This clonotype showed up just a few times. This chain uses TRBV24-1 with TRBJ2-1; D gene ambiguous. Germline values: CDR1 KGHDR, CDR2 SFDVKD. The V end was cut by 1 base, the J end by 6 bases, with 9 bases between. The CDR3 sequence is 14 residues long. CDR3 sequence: CATSDFPAPNEQFF. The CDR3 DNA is TGTGCCACCAGTGATTTCCCCGCACCCAATGAGCAGTTCTTC.

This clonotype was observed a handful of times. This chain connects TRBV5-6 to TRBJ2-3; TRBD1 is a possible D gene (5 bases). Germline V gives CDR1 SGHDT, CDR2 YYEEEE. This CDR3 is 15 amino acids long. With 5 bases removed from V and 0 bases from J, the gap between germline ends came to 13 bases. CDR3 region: CASSTTDTSTDTQYF. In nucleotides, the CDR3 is TGTGCCAGCAGTACGACAGATACTAGCACAGATACGCAGTATTTT.

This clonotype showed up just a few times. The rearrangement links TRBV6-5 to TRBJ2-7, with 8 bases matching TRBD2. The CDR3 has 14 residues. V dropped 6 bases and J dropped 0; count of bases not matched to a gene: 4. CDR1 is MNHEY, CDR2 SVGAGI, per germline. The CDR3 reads CASSKRESSYEQYF. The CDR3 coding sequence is TGTGCCAGCAGCAAGCGGGAGAGCTCCTACGAGCAGTACTTC.

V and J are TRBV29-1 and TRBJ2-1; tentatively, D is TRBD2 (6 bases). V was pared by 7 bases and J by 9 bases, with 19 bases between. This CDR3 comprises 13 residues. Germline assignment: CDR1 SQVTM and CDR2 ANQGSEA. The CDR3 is CSGYGSPLAEQFF. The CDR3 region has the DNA TGCAGCGGATACGGGAGTCCCTTAGCTGAGCAGTTCTTC.

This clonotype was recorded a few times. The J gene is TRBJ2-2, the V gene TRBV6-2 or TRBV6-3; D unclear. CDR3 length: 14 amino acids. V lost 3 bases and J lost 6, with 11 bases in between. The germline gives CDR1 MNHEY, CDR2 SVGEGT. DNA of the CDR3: TGTGCCAGCAGTTATTTGAGTTCCTCCGGGGAGCTGTTTTTT. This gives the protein CASSYLSSSGELFF.

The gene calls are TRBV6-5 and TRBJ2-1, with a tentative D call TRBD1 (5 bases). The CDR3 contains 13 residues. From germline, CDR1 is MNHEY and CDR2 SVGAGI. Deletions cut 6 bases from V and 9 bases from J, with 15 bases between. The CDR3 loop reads CASRRRDRGEQFF. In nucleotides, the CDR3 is TGTGCCAGCAGACGCAGGGATAGAGGTGAGCAGTTCTTC.

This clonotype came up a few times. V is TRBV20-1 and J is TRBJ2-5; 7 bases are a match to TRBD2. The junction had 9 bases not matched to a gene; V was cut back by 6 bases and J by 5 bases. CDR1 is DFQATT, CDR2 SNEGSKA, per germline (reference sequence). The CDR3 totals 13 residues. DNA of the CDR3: TGCAGTGCGCGGCCCTACGGGGGGGAGACCCAGTACTTC. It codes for CSARPYGGETQYF.

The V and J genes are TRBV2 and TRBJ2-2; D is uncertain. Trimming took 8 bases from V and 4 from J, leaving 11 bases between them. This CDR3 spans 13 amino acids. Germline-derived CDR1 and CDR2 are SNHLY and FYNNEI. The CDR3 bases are TGTGCCAGCTCTCCGCTTAGCACCGGGGAGCTGTTTTTT. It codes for CASSPLSTGELFF.

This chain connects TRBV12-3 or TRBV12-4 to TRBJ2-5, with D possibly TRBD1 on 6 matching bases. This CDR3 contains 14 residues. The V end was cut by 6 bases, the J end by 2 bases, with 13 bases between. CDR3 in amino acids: CASRNPGQQETQYF. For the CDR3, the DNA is TGTGCCAGCAGGAACCCGGGACAACAAGAGACCCAGTACTTC.